The 9 T cell receptor beta chains given below trace back to one sample, sequenced in a study of cytomegalovirus exposure and HLA in healthy donors (dated by TCRdb to about 2017). The protocol used for the library was the immunoSEQ multiplex PCR assay. For the multiplex PCR, a mixture combining 60 forward primers for TCR Vbeta segments and 13 reverse primers for TCR Jbeta segments was used. TCRdb took this table from immuneACCESS and kept in-frame rearrangements with V and J called. Such tables lack part of the clones; where checked against another copy, unresolved V genes explain under half of the gap, and the rest is unexplained. The table of this sample itemizes around 40,000 clones. Approximately 8.4% of the sample is held by the ten biggest clonotypes. Sequencing was performed on PBMCs. The receptors here all came from a man in his forties in good health and CMV-seropositive.

The gene calls are TRBV25-1 and TRBJ2-7; possible D gene TRBD1, 6 bases. CDR3 length equals 14 residues. V was trimmed by 3 bases and J by 4 bases, leaving 13 bases between them. Germline CDR1 reads MGHDK; CDR2 reads SYGVNS. CDR3 DNA: TGTGCCAGCAGTGAGGAGAGGACAGTATACGAGCAGTACTTC. It is translated as CASSEERTVYEQYF.

The J gene is TRBJ2-7, the V gene TRBV5-1; TRBD2 aligns across 9 bases. The CDR3 loop spans 14 amino acids. Looked up from germline, CDR1 is SGHRS and CDR2 is YFSETQ. J gave up 1 base and V 5 bases, and 4 bases lay outside the gene matches. The CDR3 DNA reads as TGCGCCAGCAGGGCTAGCGGGAATTCCTACGAGCAGTACTTC. Its translation: CASRASGNSYEQYF. Supplemented by reference TRBV5-1 and TRBJ2-7, the full variable domain reads KAGVTQTPRYLIKTRGQQVTLSCSPISGHRSVSWYQQTPGQGLQFLFEYFSETQRNKGNFPGRFSGRQFSNSRSEMNVSTLELGDSALYLCASRASGNSYEQYFGPGTRLTVT.

This chain uses TRBV27 with TRBJ1-3; D possibly corresponds to TRBD1 (5 bases). This CDR3 is 14 amino acids long. Trimming stripped 5 bases from V and 0 bases from J, with 8 bases between. The V gene's germline CDR1 is MNHEY and CDR2 SMNVEV (reference sequence). CDR3 loop: CASSLQGSGNTIYF. The CDR3 nucleotides are TGTGCCAGCAGTCTCCAGGGCTCTGGAAACACCATATATTTT.

The J gene is TRBJ2-7, the V gene TRBV19; 9 positions agree with TRBD2. This CDR3 contains 13 residues. Germline values: CDR1 LNHDA, CDR2 SQIVND (reference sequence). Trimming at V came to 6 bases and at J to 4 bases, leaving 4 bases not matched to a gene. For the CDR3, the DNA is TGTGCCAGTAGCGGGACTAGCAGGTACGAGCAGTACTTC. This gives the protein CASSGTSRYEQYF.

V is TRBV25-1 and J is TRBJ2-7; possibly TRBD1 for D (5 bases). CDR3 size: 13 residues. V was pared by 6 bases and J by 3 bases, with 12 bases between. CDR1 and CDR2 (germline): MGHDK, SYGVNS. In nucleotides, the CDR3 is TGTGCCAGCAGCAGTGACAGTTACTACGAGCAGTACTTC. Encoded protein: CASSSDSYYEQYF.

This rearrangement joins TRBV6-1 to TRBJ1-2, with D hard to call. Germline lookup yields CDR1 MNHNS and CDR2 SASEGT. This CDR3 has 14 residues. Trimming pared 0 bases from V and 4 bases from J, leaving 9 bases between. The CDR3 sequence is CASSEALPVYGYTF. The CDR3 nucleotides read TGTGCCAGCAGTGAAGCGCTCCCGGTCTATGGCTACACCTTC.

The rearrangement joins TRBV28 to TRBJ2-7; 7 bases align to TRBD1. Germline V gene data show CDR1 as MDHEN and CDR2 as SYDVKM. The CDR3 runs 14 residues. J gave up 0 bases and V 5 bases, and 4 bases lay outside the gene matches. CDR3 nucleotide sequence: TGTGCCAGCAGTCCGAGGGACAGCTCCTACGAGCAGTACTTC. It codes for CASSPRDSSYEQYF.

The J gene is TRBJ2-3, the V gene TRBV27, with TRBD1 matching 7 bases. The J segment lost 2 bases and the V segment lost 4 bases, leaving 6 bases of the junction unmatched. Per the germline V gene, CDR1 is MNHEY and CDR2 is SMNVEV (reference sequence). The CDR3 totals 15 residues. The CDR3 loop is CASSSRTGFTDTQYF. DNA for the CDR3: TGTGCCAGCAGTTCCAGGACAGGATTCACAGATACGCAGTATTTT.

V usage is TRBV28 and J usage is TRBJ1-5; 11 nucleotides line up with TRBD1. V trimming: 3 bases; J trimming: 7 bases; junction bases outside the gene matches: 8. CDR3 length: 16 residues. Germline CDR1 MDHEN, CDR2 SYDVKM. The CDR3 protein is CASSFPGTGGGQPQHF. In nucleotides, the CDR3 is TGTGCCAGCAGTTTCCCCGGGACAGGGGGGGGACAGCCCCAGCATTTT.